This T cell receptor (beta chain) was captured in a study of cytomegalovirus exposure and HLA in healthy donors. Study as a whole: In a previous analysis, some 110 million unique TCR beta sequences were found from 150 million to 200 million T cells.

Germline V CDR1 and CDR2: MDHEN, SYDVKM. This CDR3 is 14 amino acids long. J lost 4 bases, V lost 9 bases, and 6 bases had no gene match. PCR involved 60 Vbeta and 13 Jbeta primers. Repertoires were generated with immunoSEQ multiplex PCR, while TCRdb's copy carries only in-frame clones and drops some. The table lists about 88,000 clones, about 69% of them singletons. The rearrangement links TRBV28 to TRBJ1-5; 10 nucleotides line up with TRBD1. This clonotype originated in a woman between 18 and 29 years old in good health and CMV-seropositive. Sequencing was carried out using PBMCs. CDR3 sequence (DNA): TGTGCCAGTAAGCCGGGACAGGGGAATCAGCCCCAGCATTTT. It yields the protein CASKPGQGNQPQHF.